These 25 T cell receptor beta chains were sequenced from one sample in a study of CD8+CD57+ T cells in acquired aplastic anemia. The patients chosen for sequencing had shown expansion of CD8+CD57+ cells (detected by flow cytometry). TCR beta VDJ and CDR3 profiling used genomic DNA as template. TCRdb re-called the reads through MiXCR, storing one row per CDR3 protein. The sample has around 220,000 distinct CDR3 sequences; under 50% are singletons. The sequencing sample was made of sorted CD4+, CD8+, or CD8+CD57+ T cells (not recorded which) from PBMCs. The receptors here all came from a human donor with aplastic anemia.

The chain recombines TRBV12-3 or TRBV12-4 with TRBJ2-5, with 9 bases lining up with TRBD1. J lost 5 bases, V lost 5 bases, and 6 bases had no gene match. The CDR3 contains 14 residues. CDR3 nucleotide sequence: TGTGCCAGCAGTGGGGACAGGGACGTGGAGACCCAGTACTTC. This encodes CASSGDRDVETQYF.

This clonotype turned up a few times. This may come from a read error, since a much larger clone is one base off. This sequence joins TRBV19 and TRBJ1-1, with D perhaps TRBD1 (5 bases). Trimming took off 7 bases at V and 6 bases at J, with 12 bases between the two ends. Germline V gene sequence: CDR1 LNHDA, CDR2 SQIVND (reference sequence). The CDR3 has 12 residues. In DNA form, the CDR3 reads TGTGCCAGTAACCTGGGACGGGCTGAAGCTTTCTTT. The encoded protein is CASNLGRAEAFF.

This clonotype came up a few times. V usage is TRBV20-1 and J usage is TRBJ2-3, with 12 positions matching TRBD2. There are 17 residues in the CDR3. V lost 3 bases, J lost 1 base, and 8 bases stayed unmatched. Germline CDR1 DFQATT, CDR2 SNEGSKA (reference sequence). This CDR3 is CSASGILAGGRTDTQYF. In nucleotides, the CDR3 is TGCAGTGCTAGCGGGATACTAGCGGGGGGACGCACAGATACGCAGTATTTT.

This clonotype was counted at least ten times. The chain joins TRBV2 to TRBJ2-1; D is possibly TRBD1 (6 bases). Germline values: CDR1 SNHLY, CDR2 FYNNEI. Trimming removed 6 bases at V and 10 bases at J, with 13 bases between. The CDR3 is 12 residues long. The CDR3 spells CASRAGDWEQFF. The CDR3 nucleotides read TGTGCCAGCAGGGCAGGGGATTGGGAGCAGTTCTTC.

This clonotype was picked up many times. V gene TRBV6-6 combines with J gene TRBJ2-7; 7 nucleotides agree with TRBD1. Per germline, CDR1 MNHNY and CDR2 SVGAGI (reference sequence). V lost 6 bases, J lost 5 bases, and 4 bases stayed unmatched. The CDR3 totals 12 residues. The CDR3 DNA sequence: TGTGCCAGCAGAGACAGGGTCCACGAGCAGTACTTC. Translated, it gives CASRDRVHEQYF.

This chain connects TRBV6-6 to TRBJ2-4; 8 bases map to TRBD1. Looked up from germline, CDR1 is MNHNY and CDR2 is SVGAGI (reference sequence). Unmatched junction bases numbered 12, after V lost 7 bases and J lost 7 bases. The CDR3 sequence is 15 residues long. CDR3 protein: CASKPGQGARNIQYF. In nucleotides, the CDR3 is TGTGCCAGCAAACCGGGGCAGGGGGCTAGGAACATTCAGTACTTC.

The chain employs TRBV9 and TRBJ1-5; unclear D gene. Germline CDR1 SGDLS, CDR2 YYNGEE. The CDR3 runs 14 residues. Trimming pared 3 bases from V and 0 bases from J, leaving 7 bases between. As DNA, the CDR3 is TGTGCCAGCAGCGGACGGTATAGCAATCAGCCCCAGCATTTT. It translates to CASSGRYSNQPQHF.

The rearrangement uses TRBV2 and TRBJ1-2, with D possibly matching TRBD1 (6 bases). The CDR3 is made up of 15 amino acids. Trimming pared 5 bases from V and 2 bases from J, leaving 15 bases between. The germline V gene encodes CDR1 SNHLY and CDR2 FYNNEI. The CDR3 DNA reads TGTGCCAGCAGTAAAGGTCAGGGGCGAAACTATGGCTACACCTTC. Protein product: CASSKGQGRNYGYTF.

This clonotype appeared once. The V call is TRBV29-1, the J call TRBJ2-7; D call uncertain. From germline, CDR1 is SQVTM and CDR2 ANQGSEA. V was shortened by 4 bases and J by 2 bases, with 9 bases between the two germline ends. This CDR3 has 12 residues. CDR3 nucleotides: TGCAGCGTTGGGGAAGGTACCTACGAGCAGTACTTC. Protein: CSVGEGTYEQYF.

CDR3 nucleotides: TGTGCCAGCAGCGGGGGGGACCCGGAAGCTTTCTTT. Its protein is CASSGGDPEAFF. The chain uses TRBV9 and TRBJ1-1; perhaps TRBD1 as D (5 bases). The CDR3 sequence is 12 residues long. The germline CDR1 and CDR2 sequences are SGDLS and YYNGEE. The V gene lost 3 bases and the J gene lost 8 bases, with 11 bases spanning the gap.

The chain joins TRBV9 to TRBJ1-2, with D perhaps matching TRBD1 (6 bases). V was pared by 0 bases and J by 2 bases, with 8 bases between. CDR3 length: 14 residues. CDR1 is SGDLS, CDR2 YYNGEE, per germline. The CDR3: CASSVAQGNYGYTF. The CDR3, as DNA: TGTGCCAGCAGCGTAGCTCAGGGGAACTATGGCTACACCTTC.

This clonotype appeared a few times. A junction boundary mismatches the germline segment, possibly from a read error. Here the CDR3 reads CAGRGEGSRRGYTF. CDR3 in DNA: TGTGCCGGCAGGGGGGAAGGGTCCCGCCGGGGCTACACCTTC. J is TRBJ1-2 and V is TRBV2; 7 positions match TRBD1. The CDR3 extends over 14 amino acids. CDR1 is SNHLY, CDR2 FYNNEI, per germline.

The V gene is TRBV7-2, the J gene TRBJ1-2; 10 bases line up with TRBD1. Unmatched junction bases numbered 3, after V lost 7 bases and J lost 4 bases. Germline CDR1 is SGHTA and CDR2 is FQGNSA. The CDR3 consists of 13 residues. CDR3 in amino acids: CASMGQGSYGYTF. CDR3 DNA sequence: TGTGCCAGCATGGGACAGGGGAGCTATGGCTACACCTTC.

The chain couples TRBV24-1 to TRBJ1-1, with D unclear. The germline V and J ends were trimmed by 9 bases and 6 bases, with 13 bases remaining between them. CDR1 is KGHDR and CDR2 is SFDVKD in the germline V gene. The CDR3 length is 12 residues. CDR3 loop: CATEEPGAEAFF. The CDR3 nucleotides are TGTGCCACCGAGGAGCCGGGTGCTGAAGCTTTCTTT.

Many counts were recorded for this clonotype. The rearrangement links TRBV5-1 to TRBJ2-7; 7 bases map to TRBD1. This CDR3 comprises 15 residues. Germline CDR1 and CDR2: SGHRS and YFSETQ. V lost 1 base, J lost 6 bases, and 10 bases stayed unmatched. The CDR3 coding sequence is TGCGCCAGCAGCTTGTTGACAGGGAGAGCGAGCGAGCAGTACTTC. The encoded protein is CASSLLTGRASEQYF.

The chain recombines TRBV12-3 or TRBV12-4 with TRBJ1-4; the D is unclear. V lost 6 bases and J 7 bases, leaving 18 bases between the germline ends. The CDR3 has 15 residues. CDR3 DNA: TGTGCCAGCAGGGAGGACGGTATCTCGACTGAAAAACTGTTTTTT. Amino acid sequence: CASREDGISTEKLFF.

There are many counts of this clonotype. The CDR3 sequence is CASSSGTKALNTGELFF. CDR3 bases: TGTGCCAGCAGCAGCGGGACCAAAGCCCTGAACACCGGGGAGCTGTTTTTT. V and J are TRBV7-2 and TRBJ2-2, with 7 bases that match TRBD2. There are 17 residues in the CDR3. The V and J ends lost 5 bases and 1 base, in that order; junction bases with no gene match: 10. Per germline, CDR1 SGHTA and CDR2 FQGNSA.

At least ten counts were recorded for this clonotype. This chain uses TRBV29-1 with TRBJ2-5; 10 bases agree with TRBD1. The CDR3 is 14 residues long. The junction had 8 bases not matched to a gene; V was cut back by 5 bases and J by 5 bases. From germline, CDR1 is SQVTM and CDR2 ANQGSEA. The CDR3 loop is CSVQVTGGAETQYF. The CDR3 DNA is TGCAGCGTTCAGGTGACAGGGGGCGCGGAGACCCAGTACTTC.

Comments on this clonotype: A much larger clone lies one base from this, so it may be a read error. The CDR3 DNA is TGTGCCAGCAGTGAAATGAGAAACGAGCAGTGCTTC. Residues: CASSEMRNEQCF. The chain has TRBV10-3 and TRBJ2-7; D is unresolved. Germline CDR1 reads ENHRY; CDR2 reads SYGVKD. The CDR3 covers 12 residues.

This rearrangement joins TRBV25-1 to TRBJ1-5, with TRBD1 as a possible D gene (5 bases). This CDR3 contains 16 residues. The germline V and J ends were trimmed by 6 bases and 0 bases, with 15 bases remaining between them. Germline V CDR1 and CDR2: MGHDK, SYGVNS. CDR3 sequence: CASSSDVGVSNQPQHF. The CDR3 DNA follows: TGTGCCAGCAGCTCAGACGTGGGGGTTAGCAATCAGCCCCAGCATTTT.

This clonotype occurred many times. J is TRBJ1-3 and V is TRBV10-3; 8 nucleotides match TRBD1. CDR1 and CDR2 (germline): ENHRY, SYGVKD. Germline trimming cut 10 bases from V and 6 bases from J; bases unmatched to any gene: 8. This CDR3 contains 13 residues. DNA for the CDR3: TGTGCCACCTGGACAGGGCTTGAAAACACCATATATTTT. Translating it yields CATWTGLENTIYF.

Remarks on this clonotype: The junction differs from germline at one of its ends, possibly a read error. The chain combines TRBV20-1 with TRBJ2-7; possible D gene TRBD1, 6 bases. The germline V gene encodes CDR1 DFQATT and CDR2 SNEGSKA (reference sequence). The CDR3 length is 15 residues. CDR3 sequence reads: CSAEGPGASSYEQHF. In DNA, the CDR3 is TGCAGTGCCGAGGGGCCAGGGGCTAGCTCCTACGAGCAGCACTTC.

The V call is TRBV7-9, the J call TRBJ2-2; no definite D call. V lost 4 bases to trimming and J lost 1 base, with 19 bases between them. This CDR3 comprises 18 residues. Germline CDR1 SEHNR, CDR2 FQNEAQ (reference sequence). The chain's CDR3 is CASSYRTLTTLNTGELFF. In DNA, the CDR3 is TGTGCCAGCAGCTATAGGACCCTGACGACCCTGAACACCGGGGAGCTGTTTTTT.

This clonotype was picked up a small number of times. The V and J genes are TRBV14 and TRBJ2-7; D uncertain. In germline, CDR1 is SGHDN, CDR2 FVKESK. V was clipped by 4 bases and J by 3 bases, with 10 bases between them. The CDR3 consists of 13 residues. The CDR3 reads CASSRGRFYEQYV. For the CDR3, the DNA is TGTGCCAGCAGCCGGGGAAGGTTCTACGAGCAGTACGTC.

This clonotype was counted many times. The chain carries TRBV6-5 and TRBJ2-5; TRBD2 agrees at 10 bases. This CDR3 contains 15 residues. CDR1 and CDR2 (germline): MNHEY, SVGAGI. V lost 6 bases and J lost 4; bases outside the gene matches: 8. CDR3 protein: CASSLIAGGPETQYF. Written as DNA, the CDR3 is TGTGCCAGCAGCCTCATAGCGGGGGGCCCAGAGACCCAGTACTTC.